This T cell receptor beta chain was observed in a study of cytomegalovirus exposure and HLA in healthy donors. Study-wide results and limits: In vitro experiments confirmed that a few CMV-associated chains were specific for CMV antigens.

Libraries were prepared by immunoSEQ multiplex PCR; TCRdb keeps only in-frame clonotypes and omits some of them. The top ten clones hold roughly 1.3% of a sample with roughly 60,000 clones, 90% to 95% of them seen once. After removal of 8 bases from V and 6 bases from J, the junction contained 9 bases not matched to a gene. The germline V gene has CDR1 MNHEY and CDR2 SMNVEV (reference sequence). The CDR3 is 14 residues long. Remarks on this clone: As yet, its antigen is unknown.

The chain recombines TRBV27 with TRBJ2-3, with TRBD1 matching over 9 bases. This TCR was sampled from a young woman in good health and CMV-seronegative. The specimen was PBMCs. CDR3 sequence: CASRDRDAPDTQYF. Written as DNA, the CDR3 is TGTGCCAGCCGGGACAGGGACGCACCTGATACGCAGTATTTT.